This is a list of T cell receptor beta chains from one sample in a study of human T cells and chemical hapten exposure. TCRdb ran MiXCR on the RACE reads and lists one entry per CDR3 protein. In the table there are fewer than 95,000 distinct CDR3 sequences, approximately 11% of which are singletons. This material consisted of whole blood, taken in connection with sensitization to the hapten diphenylcyclopropenone (DPC). The receptors were gathered from a middle-aged man with alopecia areata. Some clones in this sample may be carry-over from other donors' samples. CDR3s include the opening cysteine and the closing phenylalanine or tryptophan. The order of the fields is clone size, D gene, J gene, V gene, CDR3 protein, CDR3 DNA. A D gene is named only where the DNA matches it firmly. A row's size may be missing; if present it is once, few, many or a size class.

. TRBD1 TRBJ1-2 TRBV6-5 CASSYQSYTGDYGYTF TGTGCCAGCAGTTATCAAAGCTACACAGGGGACTATGGCTACACCTTC
. TRBD2 TRBJ2-3 TRBV9 CASSGGLAGGPTSDTQYF TGTGCCAGCAGCGGGGGACTAGCGGGAGGACCCACCAGTGATACGCAGTATTTT
many TRBD1 TRBJ2-5 TRBV28 CASSLWTGPYQETQYF TGTGCCAGCAGTTTATGGACAGGGCCGTACCAAGAGACCCAGTACTTC
. . TRBJ2-3 TRBV7-6 CASSLGPNSITDTQYF TGTGCCAGCAGCTTGGGACCGAATTCCATCACAGATACGCAGTATTTT
many TRBD1 TRBJ1-5 TRBV12-3/TRBV12-4 CASSPGGQGGFQPQHF TGTGCCAGCAGCCCGGGGGGACAGGGTGGCTTTCAGCCCCAGCATTTT
. . TRBJ1-1 TRBV7-3 CASSRSSNTEAFF TGTGCCAGCAGCCGATCCTCAAACACTGAAGCTTTCTTT
many . TRBJ2-7 TRBV28 CASSERSFHEQYF TGTGCCAGCAGTGAGCGGAGTTTCCACGAGCAGTACTTC
. . TRBJ2-3 TRBV29-1 CSVGLAPDTQYF TGCAGCGTTGGGCTAGCTCCAGATACGCAGTATTTT
. . TRBJ1-5 TRBV6-2/TRBV6-3 CASSFRTNQPQHF TGTGCCAGCAGTTTCAGGACCAATCAGCCCCAGCATTTT
. . TRBJ2-7 TRBV19 CASSISGRNEQYF TGTGCCAGTAGTATATCCGGAAGGAACGAGCAGTACTTC
. . TRBJ2-3 TRBV25-1 CASSESLDQPPSTDTQYF TGTGCCAGCAGTGAATCCCTGGACCAGCCCCCTAGCACAGATACGCAGTATTTT
. . TRBJ2-5 TRBV29-1 CSAPVETQYF TGCAGCGCCCCGGTAGAGACCCAGTACTTC
many TRBD2 TRBJ2-3 TRBV4-3 CASSQGTWTSGRAWLDTQYF TGCGCCAGCAGCCAAGGGACTTGGACTAGCGGGAGGGCCTGGCTCGATACGCAGTATTTT
. TRBD2 TRBJ2-1 TRBV6-2/TRBV6-3 CASSRMTLAGGPSFPYNEQFF TGTGCCAGCAGCCGAATGACCTTAGCGGGAGGGCCCTCCTTTCCCTACAATGAGCAGTTCTTC
. TRBD2 TRBJ2-3 TRBV5-1 CASSLVGTSDSTDTQYF TGCGCCAGCAGCTTGGTTGGGACTAGCGATAGCACAGATACGCAGTATTTT
. . TRBJ2-1 TRBV29-1 CSTAGGSYNEQFF TGCAGCACTGCAGGGGGGAGCTACAATGAGCAGTTCTTC
. TRBD1 TRBJ2-6 TRBV20-1 CSARGQGGPGANVLTF TGCAGTGCCCGGGGACAGGGGGGTCCTGGGGCCAACGTCCTGACTTTC
many TRBD2 TRBJ2-3 TRBV20-1 CSASGLGLAGVDTQYF TGCAGTGCTAGTGGCTTGGGACTAGCGGGAGTAGATACGCAGTATTTT
. . TRBJ2-4 TRBV7-2 CASSLRDGQNIQYF TGTGCCAGCAGCTTACGGGACGGCCAAAACATTCAGTACTTC
. TRBD2 TRBJ2-2 TRBV7-9 CASSPPGGNTGELFF TGTGCCAGCAGTCCCCCGGGAGGGAACACCGGGGAGCTGTTTTTT